A single sample gave rise to the 9 T cell receptor beta chains below, sequenced in a study of persistence of HIV-infected CD4 T cells. Sequencing used immunoSEQ version 4 in survey mode. Sequencing was performed with immunoSEQ multiplex PCR; in TCRdb, only in-frame clones are kept and a portion is missing. Here the sample spans roughly 32,000 clones, roughly 80% being singletons. The stimulus was an HIV-1 Gag 15-mer peptide pool, 0.9 to 1 ug/peptide/mL. CD40L/CD69 double-negative CD45RO-high memory CD4+ T cells were collected. The antigens for these receptors are not known. This sample comprised CD4+ T cells sorted from PBMCs after approximately 19-hour stimulation, obtained from a patient who received antiretroviral therapy. The receptors were gathered from an adult woman with HIV who was CMV-seropositive.

Comment on this clone: Additional DNA sequences in this sample encode the identical CDR3. The chain has TRBV7-2 and TRBJ2-7; a weak D match, TRBD2 (6 bases). The germline CDR1 and CDR2 sequences are SGHTA and FQGNSA. V was shortened by 1 base and J by 3 bases, with 13 bases between the two germline ends. The CDR3 length is 15 residues. The CDR3 DNA is TGTGCCAGCAGCTTAGGTGGATCCGGGGGCTACGAGCAGTACTTC. It is translated as CASSLGGSGGYEQYF.

The rearrangement joins TRBV7-9 to TRBJ2-3; 9 positions match TRBD2. CDR1 and CDR2 from the germline V gene are SEHNR and FQNEAQ (reference sequence). Trimming removed 4 bases from V and 4 bases from J; junction bases left unmatched: 15. This CDR3 comprises 18 residues. The CDR3 here is CASSSPKISGGWSDTQYF. CDR3 nucleotides: TGTGCCAGCAGCTCCCCGAAGATTAGCGGGGGTTGGTCAGATACGCAGTATTTT.

The CDR3 coding sequence is TGTGCCAGCAGCCGCACAGATACGCAGTATTTT. Its protein is CASSRTDTQYF. The chain couples TRBV12-3 or TRBV12-4 to TRBJ2-3; D is ambiguous. CDR3 size: 11 residues. Trimming removed 6 bases at V and 1 base at J, with 2 bases between.

The gene calls are TRBV10-3 and TRBJ1-1; 9 bases are a match to TRBD1. In germline, CDR1 is ENHRY, CDR2 SYGVKD. The CDR3 has 13 amino acids. J was trimmed by 4 bases and V by 5 bases; bases with no gene match: 2. The CDR3 sequence: CAISPGQGTEAFF. The DNA for the CDR3 is TGTGCCATCAGTCCGGGACAGGGCACTGAAGCTTTCTTT.

The chain combines TRBV7-6 with TRBJ2-2; the D gene could be TRBD1 or TRBD2 (5 bases each). The CDR3 spans 17 residues. V was trimmed by 1 base and J by 1 base, leaving 13 bases between them. In germline, CDR1 is SGHVS, CDR2 FNYEAQ. DNA for the CDR3: TGTGCCAGCAGCTTAGTTAGTAGAGGGGAGAACACCGGGGAGCTGTTTTTT. Protein product: CASSLVSRGENTGELFF.

The chain combines TRBV28 with TRBJ1-2; D is ambiguous. The CDR3 is 14 residues long. Germline lookup yields CDR1 MDHEN and CDR2 SYDVKM. Trimming took 3 bases from V and 4 from J, leaving 12 bases between them. The CDR3, as DNA: TGTGCCAGCAGTTTTACGTCATTGGGCTATGGCTACACCTTC. Its translation: CASSFTSLGYGYTF.

The CDR3 nucleotides are TGTGCCTGGAGTCCCATAGGCTATGGCTACACCTTC. Translating it yields CAWSPIGYGYTF. The chain combines TRBV30 with TRBJ1-2; no firm D call. This CDR3 comprises 12 residues. Germline CDR1 reads GTSNPN; CDR2 reads SVGIG (reference sequence). V was trimmed by 2 bases and J by 4 bases, leaving 8 bases between them. The full variable domain, its missing parts supplied by reference TRBV30 and TRBJ1-2, is SQTIHQWPATLVQPVGSPLSLECTVEGTSNPNLYWYRQAAGRGLQLLFYSVGIGQISSEVPQNLSASRPQDRQFILSSKKLLLSDSGFYLCAWSPIGYGYTFGSGTRLTVV.

For the CDR3, the DNA is TGTGCCAGCAGTCTAGCCGGACGAAGCTATGGCTACACCTTC. It codes for CASSLAGRSYGYTF. The gene calls are TRBV28 and TRBJ1-2; D uncertain. Trimming cost V 5 bases and J 4 bases, with 14 bases left between them. In germline, CDR1 is MDHEN, CDR2 SYDVKM. The CDR3 covers 14 residues.

The chain employs TRBV19 and TRBJ2-4, with 7 positions matching TRBD1. V lost 5 bases and J lost 8; bases outside the gene matches: 15. CDR1 is LNHDA, CDR2 SQIVND, per germline (reference sequence). The CDR3 is 16 residues long. DNA for the CDR3: TGTGCCAGTAGTGTTCCACTGGGACAGACTCAGGACATTCAGTACTTC. Its translation: CASSVPLGQTQDIQYF.